The following is a TCR beta chain sequence with its context. Its target is not known. Participants had chemo-refractory metastatic non-small-cell lung cancer and were treated with focal radiation plus ipilimumab CTLA-4 blockade. The sample belongs to a study of radiotherapy plus CTLA-4 blockade in lung cancer. Study-level information: Among all patients, 18% showed objective responses, while about 34% had disease control. Study outcomes and limitations: Once radiotherapy plus ipilimumab had been given, TCR clones derived from tumor expanded in blood. Response, reportedly, was best predicted by interferon-beta along with early blood T cell clone dynamics.

The protocol was immunoSEQ multiplex PCR, while the TCRdb copy is restricted to in-frame clones and leaves out a portion. The sample includes some 94,000 clones, roughly 80% seen only once; the top ten take about 25%. The V gene end was trimmed by 8 bases and the J gene end by 6 bases; junction bases not matched to a gene: 13. CDR1 is MGHDK, CDR2 SYGVNS, per germline. This CDR3 has 15 amino acids. This sequence was found in a human donor with non-small cell lung cancer that progressed on radiotherapy plus ipilimumab. The gene calls are TRBV25-1 and TRBJ2-1; 7 nucleotides line up with TRBD1. The material was peripheral blood, obtained from a patient treated with radiotherapy plus ipilimumab. The DNA for the CDR3 is TGTGCCAGCCACCCCGGACAGGACATCCGCAATGAGCAGTTCTTC. Its protein product is CASHPGQDIRNEQFF.